Each of the 27 T cell receptor beta chains below was sequenced from the same sample in a study of cytomegalovirus exposure and HLA in healthy donors. 13 Jbeta primers and 60 Vbeta primers were used for the PCR. The repertoire was sequenced with immunoSEQ multiplex PCR; TCRdb's copy has only in-frame clones and lacks some. The data contain roughly 290,000 clones, 70% to 90% of them singletons. Sequenced sample: PBMCs. The receptors originated from a young woman in good health and CMV-seronegative.

This rearrangement joins TRBV25-1 to TRBJ1-1; D is undetermined. The V end lost 0 bases, the J end lost 0 bases, and 2 bases lay between the germline ends. Germline CDR1 is MGHDK and CDR2 is SYGVNS. The length of the CDR3 is 13 residues. The CDR3 is CASSEYLNTEAFF. In DNA, the CDR3 is TGTGCCAGCAGTGAATACTTGAACACTGAAGCTTTCTTT.

This chain's CDR3 is CASRRGQKNEKLFF. CDR3 bases: TGTGCCAGCCGCCGGGGACAGAAGAATGAAAAACTGTTTTTT. J is TRBJ1-4 and V is TRBV6-6; TRBD1 matches at 7 bases. V gave up 8 bases and J gave up 5 bases; unmatched junction bases: 8. CDR3 length: 14 residues. Germline values: CDR1 MNHNY, CDR2 SVGAGI (reference sequence).

V gene TRBV6-6 combines with J gene TRBJ1-1; TRBD1 aligns across 9 bases. Trimming cost V 2 bases and J 6 bases; bases outside gene matches: 7. This CDR3 spans 15 amino acids. CDR1 and CDR2 (germline): MNHNY, SVGAGI (reference sequence). The CDR3 protein is CASSYVGRQGAEAFF. The DNA of the CDR3 is TGTGCCAGCAGTTACGTGGGGCGACAGGGGGCTGAAGCTTTCTTT.

The genes are TRBV9 and TRBJ1-5; the D gene is possibly TRBD1 (6 bases). The length of the CDR3 is 15 residues. V was shortened by 4 bases and J by 4 bases, with 15 bases between the two germline ends. Per the germline V gene, CDR1 is SGDLS and CDR2 is YYNGEE. The CDR3 region has the DNA TGTGCCAGCAGCCCTTCAGGGGATCAGAATCAGCCCCAGCATTTT. As protein: CASSPSGDQNQPQHF.

This rearrangement joins TRBV9 to TRBJ1-5; weak D call: TRBD1 (5 bases). The germline CDR1 and CDR2 sequences are SGDLS and YYNGEE. The CDR3 runs to 16 residues. The V end lost 0 bases, the J end lost 2 bases, and 12 bases lay between the germline ends. CDR3 DNA sequence: TGTGCCAGCAGCGTAGGAGCAGGAGGGGGCAATCAGCCCCAGCATTTT. Its translation is CASSVGAGGGNQPQHF.

The chain joins TRBV7-9 to TRBJ2-2, with 8 bases fitting TRBD2. The germline V gene has CDR1 SEHNR and CDR2 FQNEAQ (reference sequence). V was pared by 4 bases and J by 6 bases, with 4 bases of the junction left unmatched. The CDR3 consists of 14 residues. The chain's CDR3 is CASSWTSIPGELFF. The DNA for the CDR3 is TGTGCCAGCAGCTGGACTAGCATCCCCGGGGAGCTGTTTTTT.

The rearrangement uses TRBV5-1 and TRBJ2-1; 9 positions agree with TRBD1. After removal of 6 bases from V and 2 bases from J, the junction contained 6 bases not matched to a gene. The CDR3 is 15 amino acids. CDR1 SGHRS and CDR2 YFSETQ come from the germline V gene. CDR3 residues: CASTSRDRAYNEQFF. In nucleotides, the CDR3 is TGCGCCAGCACCTCCCGGGACAGGGCCTACAATGAGCAGTTCTTC.

The chain links TRBV9 to TRBJ2-3; maybe TRBD1 (5 bases). The CDR3 runs 15 residues. V was trimmed by 6 bases and J by 4 bases, leaving 18 bases between them. From germline, CDR1 is SGDLS and CDR2 YYNGEE. The chain's CDR3 is CASMALRGWADTQYF. The DNA for the CDR3 is TGTGCCAGCATGGCATTAAGGGGCTGGGCAGATACGCAGTATTTT.

The chain combines TRBV11-1 with TRBJ1-1, with a tentative D call TRBD1 (5 bases). Trimming stripped 5 bases from V and 4 bases from J, with 17 bases between. This CDR3 has 15 residues. Germline V gives CDR1 SGHAT, CDR2 FQDESV (reference sequence). CDR3 bases: TGTGCCAGCAGCGCCCCCACTGGGGGAGGCACTGAAGCTTTCTTT. Translation gives CASSAPTGGGTEAFF.

In this sample, this clone turned up a few times. The chain combines TRBV19 with TRBJ2-7; TRBD1 matches 9 bases. The V segment lost 6 bases and the J segment 0 bases; nucleotides outside the gene matches: 12. The germline V gene has CDR1 LNHDA and CDR2 SQIVND (reference sequence). The CDR3 runs 17 residues. The CDR3 region is CASRDLTGTGSSYEQYF. As DNA, the CDR3 is TGTGCCAGTAGAGATCTAACCGGGACAGGGAGCTCCTACGAGCAGTACTTC.

This chain links TRBV20-1 with TRBJ1-2; D is uncertain. V lost 6 bases, J lost 0 bases, and 2 bases lay in between. This CDR3 comprises 10 residues. CDR1 is DFQATT and CDR2 is SNEGSKA in the germline V gene (reference sequence). The CDR3 coding sequence is TGCAGTGCCGCTAACTATGGCTACACCTTC. As protein: CSAANYGYTF.

The chain carries TRBV13 and TRBJ1-3; D might be TRBD1 (6 bases). The CDR3 extends over 14 amino acids. Germline V gene data show CDR1 as PRHDT and CDR2 as FYEKMQ (reference sequence). V lost 3 bases, J lost 3 bases, and 9 bases lay in between. The CDR3 bases are TGTGCCAGCAGCTTCACGGACAGTGGAAACACCATATATTTT. It is translated as CASSFTDSGNTIYF.

V usage is TRBV6-5 and J usage is TRBJ1-6; D call uncertain. CDR3 length: 15 amino acids. V dropped 0 bases and J dropped 8 bases, with 11 bases sitting between them. Germline values: CDR1 MNHEY, CDR2 SVGAGI. The DNA of the CDR3 is TGTGCCAGCAGTTACTCGTACCTGGCGGATTCACCCCTCCACTTT. It is translated as CASSYSYLADSPLHF.

The CDR3 is CASSSGQGRNTIYF. The CDR3 nucleotides are TGTGCCAGCAGTTCCGGACAGGGGAGGAACACCATATATTTT. The chain recombines TRBV6-5 with TRBJ1-3; 9 bases are a match to TRBD1. Germline values: CDR1 MNHEY, CDR2 SVGAGI. After removal of 4 bases from V and 7 bases from J, the junction contained 5 bases not matched to a gene. The CDR3 extends over 14 amino acids.

The chain combines TRBV7-6 with TRBJ1-6, with 7 bases fitting TRBD1. The V gene's germline CDR1 is SGHVS and CDR2 FNYEAQ. The CDR3 length is 15 residues. Trimming removed 5 bases from V and 10 bases from J; junction bases left unmatched: 11. The CDR3 is CASSPGTVVRSPLHF. The CDR3 bases are TGTGCCAGCAGCCCTGGGACAGTCGTGAGGTCACCCCTCCACTTT.

The chain links TRBV4-1 to TRBJ2-5, with D possibly TRBD2 on 6 matching bases. Trimming shortened V by 1 base and J by 0 bases, and 12 bases separated the two germline ends. This CDR3 spans 16 amino acids. CDR1 is MGHRA, CDR2 YSYEKL, per germline. CDR3 sequence: CASSQGEDRYQETQYF. The CDR3 nucleotides are TGCGCCAGCAGCCAAGGGGAGGACCGATACCAAGAGACCCAGTACTTC.

The chain employs TRBV6-5 and TRBJ1-2; the D gene is possibly TRBD1 (6 bases). Germline assignment: CDR1 MNHEY and CDR2 SVGAGI. CDR3 size: 14 residues. Trimming took off 10 bases at V and 2 bases at J, with 17 bases between the two ends. The CDR3 spells CATSPGAVNYGYTF. CDR3 DNA: TGTGCCACCAGCCCAGGGGCGGTGAACTATGGCTACACCTTC.

This chain links TRBV6-1 with TRBJ1-1; perhaps TRBD1 as D (5 bases). V was pared by 6 bases and J by 0 bases, with 14 bases between. In germline, CDR1 is MNHNS, CDR2 SASEGT. This CDR3 has 15 residues. Written as DNA, the CDR3 is TGTGCCAGCAGCCTCACCGGCAGGGTGAACACTGAAGCTTTCTTT. Translation gives CASSLTGRVNTEAFF.

About this clone itself: Other DNA variants within this sample encode the same CDR3. V usage is TRBV2 and J usage is TRBJ1-6; unclear D gene. Germline CDR1 reads SNHLY; CDR2 reads FYNNEI. This CDR3 spans 13 amino acids. Trimming shortened V by 7 bases and J by 8 bases, and 12 bases separated the two germline ends. The CDR3 bases are TGTGCCAGCAAATCCGACGGAGATTCACCCCTCCACTTT. It yields the protein CASKSDGDSPLHF.

V gene TRBV9 combines with J gene TRBJ1-1, with unresolved D. V was clipped by 4 bases and J by 5 bases, with 12 bases between them. Per germline, CDR1 SGDLS and CDR2 YYNGEE. CDR3 length: 13 residues. The chain's CDR3 is CASSPGGPTEAFF. CDR3 DNA: TGTGCCAGCAGCCCCGGCGGGCCGACTGAAGCTTTCTTT.

The rearrangement joins TRBV13 to TRBJ2-3, with D possibly being TRBD2 (5 bases). This CDR3 region has 17 residues. V shed 0 bases and J shed 0 bases, with 13 bases lying between them. From germline, CDR1 is PRHDT and CDR2 FYEKMQ (reference sequence). The CDR3 region is CASSLGVEGKSTDTQYF. As DNA, the CDR3 is TGTGCCAGCAGCTTAGGCGTTGAGGGAAAAAGCACAGATACGCAGTATTTT.

The CDR3 sequence is CASSQVQGQETQYF. CDR3 coding DNA: TGTGCCAGCAGCCAAGTTCAGGGCCAAGAGACCCAGTACTTC. The genes are TRBV4-2 and TRBJ2-5; D possibly corresponds to TRBD1 (5 bases). Germline loops: CDR1 LGHNA, CDR2 YNFKEQ. V lost 1 base and J lost 1, with 7 bases in between. The length of the CDR3 is 14 residues.

This chain connects TRBV18 to TRBJ1-1; D unclear. The CDR3 is 14 amino acids. V shed 2 bases and J shed 4 bases, with 11 bases lying between them. Germline assignment: CDR1 KGHSH and CDR2 LQKENI. DNA of the CDR3: TGTGCCAGCTCACCAGGGAGGCTAGTCACTGAAGCTTTCTTT. As protein: CASSPGRLVTEAFF.

V usage is TRBV2 and J usage is TRBJ1-4; D not resolved. Trimming pared 6 bases from V and 8 bases from J, leaving 19 bases between. CDR1 and CDR2 (germline): SNHLY, FYNNEI. CDR3 length equals 15 residues. The CDR3, as DNA: TGTGCCAGCAGGGCAAACGGGGTACTGGAGGAAAAACTGTTTTTT. Residues: CASRANGVLEEKLFF.

This clone was counted between two and nine times. The chain joins TRBV7-2 to TRBJ2-5; D gene uncertain. The CDR3 spans 12 residues. The germline V and J ends were trimmed by 3 bases and 2 bases, with 4 bases remaining between them. From germline, CDR1 is SGHTA and CDR2 FQGNSA. CDR3 nucleotide sequence: TGTGCCAGCAGCTTCCTACAAGAGACCCAGTACTTC. Amino acids: CASSFLQETQYF.

In regard to this clone: The same CDR3 is also encoded by other DNA sequences in this sample. The chain is built from TRBV9 and TRBJ2-7; 7 bases line up with TRBD1. The CDR3 has 14 amino acids. CDR1 SGDLS and CDR2 YYNGEE come from the germline V gene. J lost 2 bases, V lost 0 bases, and 2 bases had no gene match. Here the CDR3 reads CASSVGTGAYEQYF. The DNA of the CDR3 is TGTGCCAGCAGCGTAGGGACAGGAGCCTACGAGCAGTACTTC.

The chain recombines TRBV27 with TRBJ2-7; 8 nucleotides match TRBD2. Looked up from germline, CDR1 is MNHEY and CDR2 is SMNVEV (reference sequence). This CDR3 contains 15 residues. The V segment lost 4 bases and the J segment 0 bases; nucleotides outside the gene matches: 5. CDR3 nucleotides: TGTGCCAGCAGTTCCCCTAGCGGGCGCTCCTACGAGCAGTACTTC. This gives the protein CASSSPSGRSYEQYF.